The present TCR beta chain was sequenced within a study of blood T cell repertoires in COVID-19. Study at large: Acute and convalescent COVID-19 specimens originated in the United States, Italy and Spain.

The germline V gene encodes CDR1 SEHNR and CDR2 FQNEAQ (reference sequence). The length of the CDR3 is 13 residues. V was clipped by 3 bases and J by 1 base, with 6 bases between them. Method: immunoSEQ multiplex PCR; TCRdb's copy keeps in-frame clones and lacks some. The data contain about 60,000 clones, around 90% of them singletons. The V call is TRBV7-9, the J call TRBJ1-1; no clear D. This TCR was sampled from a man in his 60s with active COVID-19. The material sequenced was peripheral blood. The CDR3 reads CASSLKRNTEAFF. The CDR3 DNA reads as TGTGCCAGCAGCTTGAAGAGGAACACTGAAGCTTTCTTT.